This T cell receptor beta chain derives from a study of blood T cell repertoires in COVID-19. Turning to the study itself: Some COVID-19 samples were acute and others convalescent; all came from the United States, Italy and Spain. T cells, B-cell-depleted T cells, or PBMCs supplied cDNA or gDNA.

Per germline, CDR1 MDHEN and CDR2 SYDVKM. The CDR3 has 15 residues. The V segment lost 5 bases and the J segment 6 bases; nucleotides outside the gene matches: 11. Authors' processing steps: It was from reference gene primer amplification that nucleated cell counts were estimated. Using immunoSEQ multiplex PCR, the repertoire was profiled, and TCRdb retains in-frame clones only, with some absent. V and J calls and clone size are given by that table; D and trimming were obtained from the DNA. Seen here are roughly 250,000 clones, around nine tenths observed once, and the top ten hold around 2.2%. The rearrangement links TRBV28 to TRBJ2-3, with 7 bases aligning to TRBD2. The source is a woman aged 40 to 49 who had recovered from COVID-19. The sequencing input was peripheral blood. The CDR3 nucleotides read TGTGCCAGCAGTCCCCTGGGGGAGGGGTCTGATACGCAGTATTTT. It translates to CASSPLGEGSDTQYF.